Following are 2 T cell receptor beta chains from one sample sequenced in a study of blood T cell repertoires in COVID-19. Method: immunoSEQ multiplex PCR; TCRdb's copy keeps in-frame clones and lacks some. The sample has approximately 280,000 clones, around 87% seen once; the top ten hold over 2%. Sequenced sample: peripheral blood. All receptors derive from a young woman who had recovered from COVID-19.

The chain combines TRBV6-5 with TRBJ2-7; a possible D gene is TRBD2 (5 bases). Trimming stripped 6 bases from V and 5 bases from J, with 17 bases between. From germline, CDR1 is MNHEY and CDR2 SVGAGI. The CDR3 runs 14 residues. CDR3 DNA sequence: TGTGCCAGCAGATTTGGCCGGGATAGCCACGAGCAGTACTTC. The encoded protein is CASRFGRDSHEQYF.

The chain carries TRBV28 and TRBJ1-1, with D tentatively TRBD1 (5 bases). The CDR3 covers 14 residues. CDR1 and CDR2 from the germline V gene are MDHEN and SYDVKM. V was clipped by 7 bases and J by 1 base, with 13 bases between them. The CDR3 DNA sequence: TGTGCCAGCATTTCAGGGTGGGGGAACACTGAAGCTTTCTTT. Protein sequence: CASISGWGNTEAFF.